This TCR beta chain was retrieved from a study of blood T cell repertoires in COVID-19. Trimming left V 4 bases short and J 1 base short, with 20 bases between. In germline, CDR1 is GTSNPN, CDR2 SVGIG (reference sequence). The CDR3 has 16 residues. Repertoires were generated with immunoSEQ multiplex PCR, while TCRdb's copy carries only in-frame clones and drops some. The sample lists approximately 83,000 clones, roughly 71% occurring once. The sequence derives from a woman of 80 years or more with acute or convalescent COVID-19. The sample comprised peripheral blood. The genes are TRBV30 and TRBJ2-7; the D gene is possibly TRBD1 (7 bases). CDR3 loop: CAWTGGWRGSSYEQYF. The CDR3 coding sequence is TGTGCCTGGACAGGGGGATGGCGGGGTTCATCCTACGAGCAGTACTTC.